The 4 T cell receptor beta chains below all came from one sample that was sequenced in a study of blood T cells in healthy people across ages. PCR was performed a second time for roughly 6 to 12 cycles using a sample-barcoded 5' primer and a J-beta primer mix. TCRdb processed the 5' RACE reads anew with MiXCR; each CDR3 protein has one entry. The sample records 550,000 to 650,000 distinct CDR3 sequences, around a quarter being singletons. In addition, the sample was reused for a study of T cells of mothers and their children.

The sequenced sample was blood. The receptor source for this set is a boy between 2 and 10 years old in good health.

The gene calls are TRBV27 and TRBJ2-1; D remains ambiguous. CDR1 and CDR2 from the germline V gene are MNHEY and SMNVEV (reference sequence). CDR3 length: 15 amino acids. V lost 4 bases and J lost 6, with 16 bases in between. For the CDR3, the DNA is TGTGCCAGCAGTTCTCAGTCGGGCCCATGCAATGAGCAGTTCTTC. Translating gives CASSSQSGPCNEQFF.

As regards this clonotype: A much bigger clone sits one base away, suggesting this may be a read error. The chain links TRBV5-1 to TRBJ2-3; D is undetermined. Germline V gene lookup returns CDR1 SGHRS and CDR2 YFSETQ. The CDR3 is made up of 14 amino acids. The CDR3 loop reads CASSFSPLADAQYF. The CDR3 region has the DNA TGCGCCAGCAGCTTCTCCCCTCTTGCAGATGCGCAGTATTTT.

The V call is TRBV6-6, the J call TRBJ2-1; 13 positions agree with TRBD2. This CDR3 contains 15 residues. Germline V gene lookup returns CDR1 MNHNY and CDR2 SVGAGI (reference sequence). V lost 7 bases and J lost 7; bases outside the gene matches: 7. The CDR3 region is CASTAPGLAGNEQFF. The CDR3 DNA reads TGTGCCAGCACCGCCCCGGGACTAGCGGGAAATGAGCAGTTCTTC.

The gene calls are TRBV9 and TRBJ2-6, with a tentative D call TRBD2 (5 bases). CDR3 size: 16 residues. V was pared by 0 bases and J by 2 bases, with 9 bases between. Germline CDR1 reads SGDLS; CDR2 reads YYNGEE. CDR3 amino acids: CASSVDAGPGANVLTF. In DNA form, the CDR3 reads TGTGCCAGCAGCGTAGACGCGGGCCCTGGGGCCAACGTCCTGACTTTC.